This is a list of T cell receptor beta chains from one sample in a study of identical twins. TCRdb reprocessed the 5' RACE reads via MiXCR and lists one record per CDR3 protein. Of roughly 710,000 distinct CDR3 sequences in the sample, 5.5% to 7.5% were seen once. Specimen: naive T cells sorted from blood. Every receptor here comes from a young man in good health. CDR3s include the opening cysteine and the closing phenylalanine or tryptophan. Clone size appears in some rows only: once, few, many, or a class for an expanded clone.

V: TRBV6-2/TRBV6-3
J: TRBJ2-5
size: NA
CDR3: CASDYRAQETQYF

V: TRBV29-1
J: TRBJ2-5
size: few
CDR3: CSATSGRETQYF

V: TRBV28
J: TRBJ2-1
size: many
CDR3: CASSANNYNEQFF

V: TRBV14
J: TRBJ1-3
size: many
CDR3: CASSPPRDFGNTIYF

V: TRBV14
J: TRBJ2-1
size: NA
CDR3: CASSRQRRDFYNEQFF

V: TRBV7-8
J: TRBJ2-1
size: many
CDR3: CASSPGTPANEQFF

V: TRBV29-1
J: TRBJ2-7
size: many
CDR3: CSVVGQGFAQYF

V: TRBV20-1
J: TRBJ1-2
size: many
CDR3: CSARSTLGDGYTF

V: TRBV5-5
J: TRBJ1-2
size: many
CDR3: CASSLDGRGYTF

V: TRBV6-4
J: TRBJ2-1
size: NA
CDR3: CAAKEQFF

V: TRBV5-1
J: TRBJ2-1
size: many
CDR3: CASRYIAGGEQFF

V: TRBV11-3
J: TRBJ2-1
size: NA
CDR3: CASSSEGGVEQFF

V: TRBV7-9
J: TRBJ2-3
size: few
CDR3: CASSRPRRAADTQYF

V: TRBV12-3/TRBV12-4
J: TRBJ1-2
size: NA
CDR3: CASSATRANGYTF

V: TRBV12-3/TRBV12-4
J: TRBJ1-2
size: many
CDR3: CATPQEGSYGYTF

V: TRBV20-1
J: TRBJ2-2
size: many
CDR3: CSAATATGELFF

V: TRBV11-2
J: TRBJ2-1
size: NA
CDR3: CASSFSPGLAAPREEQFF

V: TRBV6-1
J: TRBJ2-3
size: few
CDR3: CACARGRESTDTQYF

V: TRBV6-2/TRBV6-3
J: TRBJ2-1
size: many
CDR3: CASSYSILAGGPEQFF

V: TRBV29-1
J: TRBJ2-2
size: many
CDR3: CSVEDRRGADPSRGELFF

V: TRBV30
J: TRBJ2-1
size: NA
CDR3: CAWSVASGRAHEQFF

V: TRBV6-5
J: TRBJ2-3
size: NA
CDR3: CASSYSGTVPSDTQYF

V: TRBV28
J: TRBJ1-5
size: NA
CDR3: CASSPRGQGFSSQPQHF

V: TRBV6-2/TRBV6-3
J: TRBJ2-5
size: many
CDR3: CASSYAAGLQETQYF